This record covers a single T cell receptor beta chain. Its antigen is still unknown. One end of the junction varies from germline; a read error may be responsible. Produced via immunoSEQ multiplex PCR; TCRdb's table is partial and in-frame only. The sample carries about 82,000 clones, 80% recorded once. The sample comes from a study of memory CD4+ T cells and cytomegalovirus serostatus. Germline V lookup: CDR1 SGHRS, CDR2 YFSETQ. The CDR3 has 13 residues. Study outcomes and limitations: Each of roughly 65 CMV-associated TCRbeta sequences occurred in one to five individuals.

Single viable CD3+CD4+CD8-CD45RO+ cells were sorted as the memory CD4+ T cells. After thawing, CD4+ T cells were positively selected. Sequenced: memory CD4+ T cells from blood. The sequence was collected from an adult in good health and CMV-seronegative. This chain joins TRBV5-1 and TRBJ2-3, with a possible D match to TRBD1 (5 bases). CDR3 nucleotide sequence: TGCGCCAGCACCTCAGCAGTGACAGATACACAGTATTTT. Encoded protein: CASTSAVTDTQYF.